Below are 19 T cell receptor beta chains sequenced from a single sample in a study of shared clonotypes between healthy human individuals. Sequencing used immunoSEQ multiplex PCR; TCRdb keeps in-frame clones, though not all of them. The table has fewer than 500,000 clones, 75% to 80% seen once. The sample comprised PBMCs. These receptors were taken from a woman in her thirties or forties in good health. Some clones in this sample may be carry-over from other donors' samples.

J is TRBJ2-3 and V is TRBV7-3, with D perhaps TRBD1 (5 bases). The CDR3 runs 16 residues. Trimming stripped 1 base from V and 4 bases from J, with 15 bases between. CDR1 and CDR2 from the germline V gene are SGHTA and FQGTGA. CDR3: CASSLSSDRRADTQYF. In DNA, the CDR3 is TGTGCCAGCAGCTTAAGTTCTGACAGAAGAGCAGATACGCAGTATTTT. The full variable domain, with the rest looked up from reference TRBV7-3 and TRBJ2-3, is GAGVSQTPSNKVTEKGKYVELRCDPISGHTALYWYRQSLGQGPEFLIYFQGTGAADDSGLPNDRFFAVRPEGSVSTLKIQRTERGDSAVYLCASSLSSDRRADTQYFGPGTRLTVL.

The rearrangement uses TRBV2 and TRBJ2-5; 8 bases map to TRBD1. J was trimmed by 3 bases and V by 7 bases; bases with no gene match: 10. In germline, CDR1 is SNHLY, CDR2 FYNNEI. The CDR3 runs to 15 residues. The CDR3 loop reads CASTAQGAVEETQYF. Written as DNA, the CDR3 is TGTGCCAGCACCGCCCAGGGGGCAGTTGAAGAGACCCAGTACTTC.

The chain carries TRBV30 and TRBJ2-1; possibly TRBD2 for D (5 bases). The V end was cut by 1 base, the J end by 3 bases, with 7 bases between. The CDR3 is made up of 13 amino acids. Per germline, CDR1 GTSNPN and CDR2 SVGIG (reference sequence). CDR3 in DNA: TGTGCCTGGAGTGCGGGGAACTACAATGAGCAGTTCTTC. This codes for CAWSAGNYNEQFF.

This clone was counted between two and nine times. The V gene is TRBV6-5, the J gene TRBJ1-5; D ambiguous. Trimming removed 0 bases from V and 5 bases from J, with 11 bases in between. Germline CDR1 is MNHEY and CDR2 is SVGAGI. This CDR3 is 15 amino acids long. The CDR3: CASSYSLRRHQPQHF. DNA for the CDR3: TGTGCCAGCAGTTACTCCCTCCGGAGGCATCAGCCCCAGCATTTT.

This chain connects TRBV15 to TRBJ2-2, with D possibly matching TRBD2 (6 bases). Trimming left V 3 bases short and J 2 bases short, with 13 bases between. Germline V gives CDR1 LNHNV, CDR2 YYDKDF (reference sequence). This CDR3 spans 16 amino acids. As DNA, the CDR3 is TGTGCCACCAGCAGGGGGTGGCGGGGAAACACCGGGGAGCTGTTTTTT. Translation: CATSRGWRGNTGELFF.

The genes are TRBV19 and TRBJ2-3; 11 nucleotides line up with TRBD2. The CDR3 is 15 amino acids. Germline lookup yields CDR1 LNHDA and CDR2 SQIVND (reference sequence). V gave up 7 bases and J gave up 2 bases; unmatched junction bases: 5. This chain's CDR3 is CASTQTSGDTDTQYF. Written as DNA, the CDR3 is TGTGCCAGTACTCAGACTAGCGGGGACACAGATACGCAGTATTTT.

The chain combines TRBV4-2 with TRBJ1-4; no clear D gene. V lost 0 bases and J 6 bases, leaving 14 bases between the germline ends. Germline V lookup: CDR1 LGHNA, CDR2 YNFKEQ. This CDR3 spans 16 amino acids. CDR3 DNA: TGTGCCAGCAGCCAAGAAACAGCCCCCGAGGATGAAAAACTGTTTTTT. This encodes CASSQETAPEDEKLFF.

The CDR3 DNA reads TGTGCCAGCAGGGGGAGGGATCTGGGTGAAAAACTGTTTTTT. It yields the protein CASRGRDLGEKLFF. This chain uses TRBV2 with TRBJ1-4, with no clear D. Deletions cut 6 bases from V and 7 bases from J, with 15 bases between. Germline values: CDR1 SNHLY, CDR2 FYNNEI. The CDR3 totals 14 residues.

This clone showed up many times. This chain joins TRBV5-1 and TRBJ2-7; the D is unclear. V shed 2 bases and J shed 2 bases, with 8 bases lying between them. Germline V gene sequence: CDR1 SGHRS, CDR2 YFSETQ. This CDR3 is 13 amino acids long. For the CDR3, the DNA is TGCGCCAGCAGCTTTAGCTCGACCTACGAGCAGTACTTC. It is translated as CASSFSSTYEQYF. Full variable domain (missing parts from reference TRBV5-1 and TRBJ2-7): KAGVTQTPRYLIKTRGQQVTLSCSPISGHRSVSWYQQTPGQGLQFLFEYFSETQRNKGNFPGRFSGRQFSNSRSEMNVSTLELGDSALYLCASSFSSTYEQYFGPGTRLTVT.

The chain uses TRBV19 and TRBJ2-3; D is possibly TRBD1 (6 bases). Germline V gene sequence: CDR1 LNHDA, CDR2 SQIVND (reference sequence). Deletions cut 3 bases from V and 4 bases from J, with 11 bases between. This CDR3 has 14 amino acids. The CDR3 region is CASSIDRSADTQYF. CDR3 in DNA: TGTGCCAGTAGTATTGACAGGTCGGCAGATACGCAGTATTTT.

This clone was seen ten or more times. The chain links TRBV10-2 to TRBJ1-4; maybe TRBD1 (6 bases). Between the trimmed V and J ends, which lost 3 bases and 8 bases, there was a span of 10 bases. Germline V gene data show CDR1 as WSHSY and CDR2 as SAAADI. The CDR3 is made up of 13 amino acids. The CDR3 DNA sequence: TGCGCCAGCAGTGAACAGGGATGGGAAAAACTGTTTTTT. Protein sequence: CASSEQGWEKLFF.

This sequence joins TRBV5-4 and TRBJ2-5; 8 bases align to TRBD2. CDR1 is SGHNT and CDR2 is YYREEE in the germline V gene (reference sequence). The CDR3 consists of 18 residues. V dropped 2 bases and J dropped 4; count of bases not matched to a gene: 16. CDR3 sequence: CASSFGINLYGRGETQYF. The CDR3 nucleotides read TGTGCCAGCAGCTTTGGAATAAACCTTTACGGGAGGGGAGAGACCCAGTACTTC.

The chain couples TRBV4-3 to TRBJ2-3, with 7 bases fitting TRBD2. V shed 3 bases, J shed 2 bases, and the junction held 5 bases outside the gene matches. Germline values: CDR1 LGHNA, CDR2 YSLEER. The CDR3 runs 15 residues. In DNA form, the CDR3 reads TGCGCCAGCAGCCAGCAAGGGAGGGACACAGATACGCAGTATTTT. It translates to CASSQQGRDTDTQYF.

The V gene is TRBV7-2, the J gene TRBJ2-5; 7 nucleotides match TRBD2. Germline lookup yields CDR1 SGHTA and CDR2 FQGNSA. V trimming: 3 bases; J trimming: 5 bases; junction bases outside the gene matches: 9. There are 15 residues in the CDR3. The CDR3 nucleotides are TGTGCCAGCAGCTTCTCTGGACTAGTAATTGAGACCCAGTACTTC. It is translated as CASSFSGLVIETQYF.

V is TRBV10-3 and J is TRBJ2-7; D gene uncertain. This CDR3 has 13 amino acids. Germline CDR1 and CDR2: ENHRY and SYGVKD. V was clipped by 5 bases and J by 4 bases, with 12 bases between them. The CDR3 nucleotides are TGTGCCATCAGTCTGTACGGAATGTACGAGCAGTACTTC. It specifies CAISLYGMYEQYF.

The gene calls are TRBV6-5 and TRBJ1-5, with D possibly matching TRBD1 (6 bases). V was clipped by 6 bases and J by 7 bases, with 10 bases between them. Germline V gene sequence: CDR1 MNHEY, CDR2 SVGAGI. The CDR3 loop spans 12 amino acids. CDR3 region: CASSTGNQPQHF. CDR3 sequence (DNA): TGTGCCAGCAGCACAGGGAACCAGCCCCAGCATTTT.

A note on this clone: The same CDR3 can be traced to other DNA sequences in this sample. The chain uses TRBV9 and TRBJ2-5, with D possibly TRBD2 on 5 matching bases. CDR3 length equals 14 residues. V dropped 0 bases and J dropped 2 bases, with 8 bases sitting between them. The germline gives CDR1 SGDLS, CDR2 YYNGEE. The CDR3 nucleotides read TGTGCCAGCAGCGTAGGAGGGCAGCAAGAGACCCAGTACTTC. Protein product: CASSVGGQQETQYF.

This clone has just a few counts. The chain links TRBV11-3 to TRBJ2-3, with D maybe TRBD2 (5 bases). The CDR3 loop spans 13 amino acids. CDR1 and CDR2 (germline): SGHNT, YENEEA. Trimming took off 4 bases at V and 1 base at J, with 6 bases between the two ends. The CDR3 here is CASSSRGTDTQYF. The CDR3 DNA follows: TGTGCCAGCAGCTCGCGGGGCACAGATACGCAGTATTTT.

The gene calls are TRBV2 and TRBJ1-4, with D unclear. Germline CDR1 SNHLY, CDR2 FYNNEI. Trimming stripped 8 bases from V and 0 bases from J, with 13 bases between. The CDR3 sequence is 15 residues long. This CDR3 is CASEKAVATNEKLFF. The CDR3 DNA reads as TGTGCCAGCGAAAAAGCCGTTGCAACTAATGAAAAACTGTTTTTT. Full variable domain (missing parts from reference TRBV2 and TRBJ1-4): EPEVTQTPSHQVTQMGQEVILRCVPISNHLYFYWYRQILGQKVEFLVSFYNNEISEKSEIFDDQFSVERPDGSNFTLKIRSTKLEDSAMYFCASEKAVATNEKLFFGSGTQLSVL.